These 30 T cell receptor beta chains share one sample of origin, sequenced in a study of human T cells and chemical hapten exposure. MiXCR was run by TCRdb on the RACE reads, yielding one entry per CDR3 protein. The sample has approximately 100,000 distinct CDR3 sequences, 10% to 15% seen once; the top ten hold 1.6%. As to time point: pre-sensitization, week 0. Treatment given: therapeutic diphenylcyclopropenone sensitization with weekly scalp DPC. Sample: whole blood, taken in connection with sensitization to the hapten diphenylcyclopropenone (DPC). All receptors derive from a woman in her forties or fifties with alopecia areata. Some clones in this sample may be carry-over from other donors' samples.

This clonotype has a count of ten or more. The genes are TRBV11-2 and TRBJ1-4; 8 bases match TRBD1. V shed 2 bases, J shed 8 bases, and the junction held 7 bases outside the gene matches. This CDR3 has 15 residues. Germline V gene lookup returns CDR1 SGHAT and CDR2 FQNNGV. The CDR3 here is CASSLNRGSSEKLFF. CDR3 bases: TGTGCCAGCAGCTTAAACAGGGGGTCTTCCGAAAAACTGTTTTTT. The entire variable domain, with the rest obtained from reference TRBV11-2 and TRBJ1-4, is as follows: EAGVAQSPRYKIIEKRQSVAFWCNPISGHATLYWYQQILGQGPKLLIQFQNNGVVDDSQLPKDRFSAERLKGVDSTLKIQPAKLEDSAVYLCASSLNRGSSEKLFFGSGTQLSVL.

V and J are TRBV20-1 and TRBJ2-7; TRBD1 agrees at 10 bases. Germline trimming cut 0 bases from V and 4 bases from J; bases unmatched to any gene: 15. Germline loops: CDR1 DFQATT, CDR2 SNEGSKA (reference sequence). This CDR3 comprises 18 residues. The CDR3: CSARDLQNPGTGVYEQYF. In nucleotides, the CDR3 is TGCAGTGCTAGAGACCTACAAAACCCCGGGACAGGGGTGTACGAGCAGTACTTC.

This clonotype was found many times. V is TRBV7-6 and J is TRBJ2-1, with D possibly being TRBD1 or TRBD2 (6 bases each). The germline V and J ends were trimmed by 0 bases and 9 bases, with 18 bases remaining between them. Germline V gene data show CDR1 as SGHVS and CDR2 as FNYEAQ. The CDR3 runs 16 residues. DNA of the CDR3: TGTGCCAGCAGCTTAGCGATCGGTCAGGGGCGGGGTGAGCAGTTCTTC. This codes for CASSLAIGQGRGEQFF.

This clonotype was counted only a few times. The chain couples TRBV25-1 to TRBJ1-2; TRBD1 matches at 7 bases. CDR1 MGHDK and CDR2 SYGVNS come from the germline V gene. Trimming took 6 bases from V and 6 from J; bases not matched to a gene: 7. CDR3 length: 13 amino acids. The CDR3 loop reads CASRWPGTDGYTF. The CDR3, as DNA: TGTGCCAGCAGGTGGCCCGGGACAGATGGCTACACCTTC.

This clonotype has ten or more counts. For the CDR3, the DNA is TGTGCCAGCTCACCAGACAGTCGAGGGCCCCAGCATTTT. Translating gives CASSPDSRGPQHF. V is TRBV18 and J is TRBJ1-5; D is possibly TRBD1 (5 bases). The V end lost 2 bases, the J end lost 9 bases, and 11 bases lay between the germline ends. Germline CDR1 KGHSH, CDR2 LQKENI. CDR3 length: 13 residues. The whole variable domain, remainder taken from reference TRBV18 and TRBJ1-5, is NAGVMQNPRHLVRRRGQEARLRCSPMKGHSHVYWYRQLPEEGLKFMVYLQKENIIDESGMPKERFSAEFPKEGPSILRIQQVVRGDSAAYFCASSPDSRGPQHFGDGTRLSIL.

This chain connects TRBV18 to TRBJ2-2, with D unclear. V lost 0 bases and J 5 bases, leaving 7 bases between the germline ends. The CDR3 totals 14 residues. CDR1 is KGHSH and CDR2 is LQKENI in the germline V gene. CDR3 nucleotides: TGTGCCAGCTCACCACCAATGGGGACCGGGGAGCTGTTTTTT. This codes for CASSPPMGTGELFF.

The V call is TRBV6-2 or TRBV6-3, the J call TRBJ2-2; tentatively, D is TRBD1 or TRBD2 (5 bases each). CDR1 and CDR2 (germline): MNHEY, SVGEGT. V dropped 2 bases and J dropped 4 bases, with 8 bases sitting between them. There are 14 residues in the CDR3. CDR3 DNA sequence: TGTGCCAGCAGTTACGGGGGTCGCACCGGGGAGCTGTTTTTT. Protein product: CASSYGGRTGELFF.

This clonotype was seen a few times. The gene calls are TRBV11-2 and TRBJ1-6; D might be TRBD1 (6 bases). The V gene lost 5 bases and the J gene lost 11 bases, with 19 bases spanning the gap. Germline loops: CDR1 SGHAT, CDR2 FQNNGV. This CDR3 spans 15 amino acids. The CDR3 sequence is CASSPIQGLGAPLHF. CDR3 bases: TGTGCCAGCAGCCCGATACAGGGACTGGGGGCACCCCTCCACTTT.

The chain couples TRBV7-9 to TRBJ1-4; D uncertain. Trimming shortened V by 5 bases and J by 0 bases, and 10 bases separated the two germline ends. This CDR3 contains 15 residues. Germline V gene data show CDR1 as SEHNR and CDR2 as FQNEAQ (reference sequence). The CDR3 DNA reads as TGTGCCAGCAGCGCGGACGGAGCAACTAATGAAAAACTGTTTTTT. Translation: CASSADGATNEKLFF.

Many counts were recorded for this clonotype. The V and J genes are TRBV6-4 and TRBJ2-2; D not certain. Per the germline V gene, CDR1 is MRHNA and CDR2 is SNTAGT. V was shortened by 5 bases and J by 6 bases, with 13 bases between the two germline ends. The CDR3 is made up of 14 amino acids. The CDR3 sequence: CASSTALGPGELFF. CDR3 bases: TGTGCCAGCAGTACCGCCCTGGGTCCCGGGGAGCTGTTTTTT.

This clonotype was seen a few times. At one boundary the junction diverges from the germline segment, which might be a read error. This rearrangement joins TRBV5-1 to TRBJ2-7, with D uncertain. Germline CDR1 and CDR2: SGHRS and YFSETQ. This CDR3 comprises 13 residues. CDR3: CTSSSDVGYEQYF. In DNA, the CDR3 is TGCACCAGCAGCTCCGACGTAGGGTACGAGCAGTACTTC. Drawing the rest from reference TRBV5-1 and TRBJ2-7, the complete variable domain is KAGVTQTPRYLIKTRGQQVTLSCSPISGHRSVSWYQQTPGQGLQFLFEYFSETQRNKGNFPGRFSGRQFSNSRSEMNVSTLELGDSALYLCTSSSDVGYEQYFGPGTRLTVT.

This sequence joins TRBV10-1 and TRBJ1-2; D gene unclear. Trimming shortened V by 11 bases and J by 4 bases, and 11 bases separated the two germline ends. The CDR3 is made up of 11 amino acids. Germline CDR1 WNHNN, CDR2 SYGVQD (reference sequence). CDR3 DNA sequence: TGCGCCCGCGGACCGGGCTATGGCTACACCTTC. Translated, it gives CARGPGYGYTF.

The CDR3 nucleotides read TGCAGTACCAAGGTGAACACTGAAGCTTTCTTT. This encodes CSTKVNTEAFF. The J gene is TRBJ1-1, the V gene TRBV20-1; D is unresolved. The V gene's germline CDR1 is DFQATT and CDR2 SNEGSKA (reference sequence). CDR3 length: 11 residues. V dropped 8 bases and J dropped 0 bases, with 7 bases sitting between them.

Concerning this clonotype: Since a much larger clone is just one base distant, this may be a read error. CDR3 nucleotides: TGTGCCAGCGGTTCCTCCCTGGCGGGGGGTAGCACAGATACGCAGTATTTT. Translating gives CASGSSLAGGSTDTQYF. The chain employs TRBV28 and TRBJ2-3; 8 bases line up with TRBD2. J was trimmed by 0 bases and V by 8 bases; bases with no gene match: 13. The CDR3 consists of 17 residues. Germline V gene data show CDR1 as MDHEN and CDR2 as SYDVKM.

This clonotype was seen only a few times. The chain recombines TRBV6-1 with TRBJ1-6; D uncertain. The CDR3 has 13 residues. Germline CDR1 and CDR2: MNHNS and SASEGT. V was shortened by 2 bases and J by 6 bases, with 5 bases between the two germline ends. CDR3 bases: TGTGCCAGCAGTGAAAGGCGTAATTCACCCCTCCACTTT. Residues: CASSERRNSPLHF.

The J gene is TRBJ2-7, the V gene TRBV25-1; the match to TRBD2 covers 7 bases. Germline CDR1 is MGHDK and CDR2 is SYGVNS. V gave up 8 bases and J gave up 3 bases; unmatched junction bases: 16. This CDR3 contains 16 residues. Written as DNA, the CDR3 is TGTGCCAGCTTCGGGGGGTGGTTCGGATTTGGCTACGAGCAGTACTTC. Translated: CASFGGWFGFGYEQYF.

The chain has TRBV9 and TRBJ2-1; TRBD2 agrees at 8 bases. Germline CDR1 reads SGDLS; CDR2 reads YYNGEE. The CDR3 has 14 residues. V shed 4 bases and J 7 bases; nucleotides not matched to a gene: 7. CDR3 coding DNA: TGTGCCAGCAGCTCAGCGGGAGCGGGTAATGAGCAGTTCTTC. Its translation is CASSSAGAGNEQFF.

The chain joins TRBV7-9 to TRBJ2-3, with D perhaps matching TRBD2 (6 bases). V lost 9 bases and J lost 5, with 21 bases in between. This CDR3 is 15 amino acids long. Germline V CDR1 and CDR2: SEHNR, FQNEAQ (reference sequence). The CDR3 spells CASAGNLGWEDTQYF. CDR3 in DNA: TGTGCCAGTGCGGGAAATTTGGGTTGGGAAGATACGCAGTATTTT.

This clonotype was observed at least ten times. The chain employs TRBV7-9 and TRBJ2-1; 8 bases align to TRBD1. Trimming cost V 0 bases and J 10 bases; bases outside gene matches: 11. The CDR3 is 16 amino acids. The germline gives CDR1 SEHNR, CDR2 FQNEAQ (reference sequence). CDR3 sequence: CASSLARQGAWREQFF. The CDR3, as DNA: TGTGCCAGCAGCTTAGCCCGCCAGGGGGCCTGGCGAGAGCAGTTCTTC.

The CDR3 loop is CASSPEDGLNSPLHF. Written as DNA, the CDR3 is TGTGCCAGCAGTCCAGAGGACGGACTGAATTCACCCCTCCACTTT. V and J are TRBV27 and TRBJ1-6; D uncertain. Germline V gene sequence: CDR1 MNHEY, CDR2 SMNVEV (reference sequence). V lost 5 bases, J lost 7 bases, and 15 bases lay in between. This CDR3 is 15 amino acids long.

The V gene is TRBV7-2, the J gene TRBJ1-1, with D uncertain. The CDR3 totals 14 residues. Trimming cost V 1 base and J 4 bases, with 10 bases left between them. Per germline, CDR1 SGHTA and CDR2 FQGNSA. The CDR3 is CASSLVPGITEAFF. In DNA form, the CDR3 reads TGTGCCAGCAGCTTAGTCCCGGGAATCACTGAAGCTTTCTTT.

This clonotype was seen at least ten times. The chain recombines TRBV29-1 with TRBJ2-1; 12 bases map to TRBD1. From germline, CDR1 is SQVTM and CDR2 ANQGSEA. The CDR3 consists of 14 residues. The junction had 11 bases not matched to a gene; V was cut back by 8 bases and J by 9 bases. The CDR3 region is CSTKPGQGAGEQFF. The DNA for the CDR3 is TGCAGCACTAAACCGGGACAGGGGGCCGGTGAGCAGTTCTTC.

The sample holds one count of this clonotype. The chain couples TRBV12-3 or TRBV12-4 to TRBJ1-1; no clear D gene. Trimming removed 5 bases at V and 6 bases at J, with 16 bases between. The CDR3 is 14 residues long. DNA of the CDR3: TGTGCCAGCAGTCGAGACCCGTATTCGGCTGAAGCTTTCTTT. Translating it yields CASSRDPYSAEAFF.

The chain links TRBV7-6 to TRBJ2-5; D possibly corresponds to TRBD1 (5 bases). The CDR3 has 15 amino acids. The V gene's germline CDR1 is SGHVS and CDR2 FNYEAQ. The V and J ends lost 5 bases and 0 bases respectively, with 13 bases between them. CDR3 nucleotide sequence: TGTGCCAGCAGCCCTGGGCCAGGGTACCAAGAGACCCAGTACTTC. Translating it yields CASSPGPGYQETQYF.

This clonotype was observed many times. The chain uses TRBV7-6 and TRBJ2-5; the D is unclear. From germline, CDR1 is SGHVS and CDR2 FNYEAQ. CDR3 length: 13 residues. With 0 bases removed from V and 2 bases from J, the gap between germline ends came to 4 bases. As DNA, the CDR3 is TGTGCCAGCAGCTTAGCTCAACAAGAGACCCAGTACTTC. Its protein is CASSLAQQETQYF.

At least ten counts were recorded for this clonotype. The chain links TRBV3-1 to TRBJ1-1; D is ambiguous. The CDR3 length is 15 residues. V lost 5 bases, J lost 4 bases, and 17 bases lay in between. Per the germline V gene, CDR1 is LGHDT and CDR2 is YNNKEL (reference sequence). CDR3 region: CASSFGGGLSTEAFF. CDR3 nucleotides: TGTGCCAGCAGCTTCGGCGGCGGGTTGTCCACTGAAGCTTTCTTT.

This clonotype was seen at least ten times. The gene calls are TRBV20-1 and TRBJ2-7; D gene uncertain. V lost 0 bases and J 0 bases, leaving 9 bases between the germline ends. CDR3 length equals 14 residues. The germline V gene encodes CDR1 DFQATT and CDR2 SNEGSKA (reference sequence). CDR3 DNA sequence: TGCAGTGCTAGAGAGGGTGGGATCTCCTACGAGCAGTACTTC. It is translated as CSAREGGISYEQYF.

This clonotype was seen more than once but under ten times. The chain uses TRBV18 and TRBJ2-5, with D perhaps TRBD1 (6 bases). Trimming pared 3 bases from V and 4 bases from J, leaving 12 bases between. Per the germline V gene, CDR1 is KGHSH and CDR2 is LQKENI. The CDR3 extends over 14 amino acids. The CDR3 region has the DNA TGTGCCAGCTCACCCCTTGGACAGCCAGAGACCCAGTACTTC. Translation gives CASSPLGQPETQYF.

This clonotype showed up many times. The J gene is TRBJ2-7, the V gene TRBV7-9, with D unclear. The germline V gene encodes CDR1 SEHNR and CDR2 FQNEAQ (reference sequence). The ends were cut back, 3 bases at V and 5 bases at J, with 14 bases in the middle. The CDR3 consists of 14 residues. CDR3 sequence (DNA): TGTGCCAGCAGCTTGGTCGGGTCGGACGACGAGCAGTACTTC. This codes for CASSLVGSDDEQYF.

Only a few counts were recorded for this clonotype. The genes are TRBV7-2 and TRBJ1-2; 7 nucleotides match TRBD1. Germline lookup yields CDR1 SGHTA and CDR2 FQGNSA. V gave up 5 bases and J gave up 2 bases; unmatched junction bases: 11. The CDR3 has 16 amino acids. CDR3 nucleotides: TGTGCCAGCAGCCAATGGGGACAGCGGTTAAACTATGGCTACACCTTC. Translation gives CASSQWGQRLNYGYTF.